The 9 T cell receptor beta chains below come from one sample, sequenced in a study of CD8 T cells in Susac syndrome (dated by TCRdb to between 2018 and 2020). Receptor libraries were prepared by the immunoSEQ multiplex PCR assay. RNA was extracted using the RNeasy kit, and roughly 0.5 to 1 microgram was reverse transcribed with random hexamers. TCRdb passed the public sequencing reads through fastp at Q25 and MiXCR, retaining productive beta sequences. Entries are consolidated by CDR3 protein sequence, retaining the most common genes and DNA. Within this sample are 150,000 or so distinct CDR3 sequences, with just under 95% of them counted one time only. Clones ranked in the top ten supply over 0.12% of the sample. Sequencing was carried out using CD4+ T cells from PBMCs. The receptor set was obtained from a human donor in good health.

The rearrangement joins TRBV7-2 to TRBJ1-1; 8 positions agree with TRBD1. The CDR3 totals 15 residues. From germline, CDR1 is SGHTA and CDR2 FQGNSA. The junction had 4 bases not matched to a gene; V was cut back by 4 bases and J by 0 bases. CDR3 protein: CASSSQGEMNTEAFF. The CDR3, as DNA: TGTGCCAGCAGCTCACAGGGGGAGATGAACACTGAAGCTTTCTTT.

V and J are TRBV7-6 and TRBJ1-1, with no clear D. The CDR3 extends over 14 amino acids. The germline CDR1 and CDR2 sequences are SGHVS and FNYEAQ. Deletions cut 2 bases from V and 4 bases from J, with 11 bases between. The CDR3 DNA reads TGTGCCAGCAGCTTAAGGTCGGGGAGCACTGAAGCTTTCTTT. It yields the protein CASSLRSGSTEAFF.

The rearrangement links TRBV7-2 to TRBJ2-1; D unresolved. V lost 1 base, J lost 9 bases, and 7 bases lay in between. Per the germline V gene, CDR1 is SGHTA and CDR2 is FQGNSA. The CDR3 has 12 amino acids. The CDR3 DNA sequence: TGTGCCAGCAGCTTAGAAGTGAGTGAGCAGTTCTTC. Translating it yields CASSLEVSEQFF. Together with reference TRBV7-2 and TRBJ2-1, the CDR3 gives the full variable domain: GAGVSQSPSNKVTEKGKDVELRCDPISGHTALYWYRQSLGQGLEFLIYFQGNSAPDKSGLPSDRFSAERTGGSVSTLTIQRTQQEDSAVYLCASSLEVSEQFFGPGTRLTVL.

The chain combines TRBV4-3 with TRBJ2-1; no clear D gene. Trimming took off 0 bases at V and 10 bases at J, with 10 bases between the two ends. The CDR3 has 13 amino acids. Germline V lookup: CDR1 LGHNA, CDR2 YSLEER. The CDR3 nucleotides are TGCGCCAGCAGCCAAGAGAATCTCGGGGAGCAGTTCTTC. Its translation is CASSQENLGEQFF.

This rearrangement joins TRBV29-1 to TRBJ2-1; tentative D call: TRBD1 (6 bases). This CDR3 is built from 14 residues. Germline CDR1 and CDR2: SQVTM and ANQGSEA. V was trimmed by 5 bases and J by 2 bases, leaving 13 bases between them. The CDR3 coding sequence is TGCAGCGTTCCCAGGGACACCACCTACAATGAGCAGTTCTTC. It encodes CSVPRDTTYNEQFF.

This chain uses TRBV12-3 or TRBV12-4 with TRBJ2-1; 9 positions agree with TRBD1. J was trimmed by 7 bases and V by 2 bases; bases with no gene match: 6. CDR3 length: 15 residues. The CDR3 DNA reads TGTGCCAGCAGTTTACAACAGGGGGCGGGTAATGAGCAGTTCTTC. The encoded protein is CASSLQQGAGNEQFF.

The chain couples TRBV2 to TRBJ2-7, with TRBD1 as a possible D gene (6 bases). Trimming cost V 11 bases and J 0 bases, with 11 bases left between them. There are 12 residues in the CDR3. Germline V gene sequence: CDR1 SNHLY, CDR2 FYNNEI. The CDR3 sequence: CAGGRSSYEQYF. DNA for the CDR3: TGTGCCGGGGGCCGAAGCTCCTACGAGCAGTACTTC.

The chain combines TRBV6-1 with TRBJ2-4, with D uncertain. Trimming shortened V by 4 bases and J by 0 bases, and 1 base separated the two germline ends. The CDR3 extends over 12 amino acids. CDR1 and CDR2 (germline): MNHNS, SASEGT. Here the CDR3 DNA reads TGTGCCAGCAGTGCAGCCAAAAACATTCAGTACTTC. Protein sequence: CASSAAKNIQYF.

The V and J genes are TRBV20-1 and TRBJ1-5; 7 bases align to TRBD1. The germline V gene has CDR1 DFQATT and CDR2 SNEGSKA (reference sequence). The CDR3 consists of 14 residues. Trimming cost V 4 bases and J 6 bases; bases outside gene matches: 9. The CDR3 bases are TGCAGTGCTATCGACTTCAGGGGGATTCAGCCCCAGCATTTT. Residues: CSAIDFRGIQPQHF.